One sample yielded the 16 T cell receptor beta chains listed below, sequenced in a study of T cells in Graves' hyperthyroidism and ophthalmopathy. RNA transcripts yielded amplified TCR beta CDR3 regions. The primer set for the first-round RT-PCR of the TCR CDR3 was HTBI. TCRdb used MiXCR to reprocess the multiplex PCR reads, holding one entry per CDR3 protein. The repertoire holds around 600,000 distinct CDR3 sequences, with over 12% as singletons. The sample comprised blood. These receptors originate from a woman younger than 35 with Graves' ophthalmopathy.

This clonotype showed up many times. The chain recombines TRBV12-5 with TRBJ2-2, with 7 bases identical to TRBD2. This CDR3 contains 16 residues. Germline assignment: CDR1 LGHNT and CDR2 FRNRAP. The V gene end was trimmed by 0 bases and the J gene end by 5 bases; junction bases not matched to a gene: 6. CDR3 nucleotides: TGTGCTAGTGGTTTGGTAATCACTAGCGAGACCGGGGAGCTGTTTTTT. This codes for CASGLVITSETGELFF.

This clonotype has ten or more counts. V is TRBV7-3 and J is TRBJ2-7; 8 bases match TRBD1. The trim removed 0 bases at V and 3 bases at J, leaving 1 base unmatched. Germline lookup yields CDR1 SGHTA and CDR2 FQGTGA. This CDR3 has 14 residues. CDR3 region: CASSLTGQGYEQYF. DNA of the CDR3: TGTGCCAGCAGCTTAACAGGACAGGGCTACGAGCAGTACTTC.

The chain links TRBV7-6 to TRBJ2-1, with D maybe TRBD1 (7 bases). This CDR3 comprises 17 residues. The V end was cut by 5 bases, the J end by 0 bases, with 17 bases between. The germline V gene has CDR1 SGHVS and CDR2 FNYEAQ. CDR3 in amino acids: CASSPGGWGVSYNEQFF. The DNA of the CDR3 is TGTGCCAGCAGCCCAGGGGGATGGGGGGTCTCCTACAATGAGCAGTTCTTC.

This clonotype was seen ten or more times. The chain couples TRBV29-1 to TRBJ2-3; 8 bases are a match to TRBD1. Unmatched junction bases numbered 9, after V lost 3 bases and J lost 1 base. The germline CDR1 and CDR2 sequences are SQVTM and ANQGSEA. The CDR3 extends over 16 amino acids. The CDR3 sequence is CSVEGAGGVGTDTQYF. The CDR3 bases are TGCAGCGTTGAGGGAGCAGGGGGCGTAGGCACAGATACGCAGTATTTT.

This clonotype was counted between two and nine times. This chain uses TRBV6-1 with TRBJ1-5; D might be TRBD1 (6 bases). Deletions cut 2 bases from V and 5 bases from J, with 7 bases between. The CDR3 is made up of 13 amino acids. Germline V gene data show CDR1 as MNHNS and CDR2 as SASEGT. In nucleotides, the CDR3 is TGTGCCAGCAGTGAATGGGGGCATCAGCCCCAGCATTTT. Its translation: CASSEWGHQPQHF.

The sample holds a few counts of this clonotype. The chain has TRBV27 and TRBJ2-2; the D gene is possibly TRBD1 (5 bases). CDR1 MNHEY and CDR2 SMNVEV come from the germline V gene (reference sequence). The V end lost 8 bases, the J end lost 3 bases, and 16 bases lay between the germline ends. CDR3 size: 15 residues. In DNA, the CDR3 is TGTGCCAGCGGGGAAGGGGCGATGGACACCGGGGAGCTGTTTTTT. It is translated as CASGEGAMDTGELFF.

There are many counts of this clonotype. The V and J genes are TRBV20-1 and TRBJ2-7; D not resolved. This CDR3 contains 15 residues. Trimming removed 0 bases at V and 3 bases at J, with 15 bases between. The V gene's germline CDR1 is DFQATT and CDR2 SNEGSKA (reference sequence). The CDR3 loop is CSAREYGSGGYEQYF. The CDR3 coding sequence is TGCAGTGCTAGAGAATACGGGTCGGGCGGCTACGAGCAGTACTTC.

This clonotype was found many times. The V call is TRBV7-6, the J call TRBJ2-7; no firm D call. The CDR3 is 12 residues long. V lost 6 bases and J lost 3, with 9 bases in between. The V gene's germline CDR1 is SGHVS and CDR2 FNYEAQ. The CDR3 nucleotides read TGTGCCAGCAGTTCCTCTAACTACGAGCAGTACTTC. Translating it yields CASSSSNYEQYF.

The chain links TRBV6-5 to TRBJ2-4, with 7 bases identical to TRBD1. This CDR3 region has 14 residues. The V gene's germline CDR1 is MNHEY and CDR2 SVGAGI. V dropped 2 bases and J dropped 4; count of bases not matched to a gene: 2. The CDR3 spells CASSYGRGKNIQYF. Here the CDR3 DNA reads TGTGCCAGCAGTTACGGCAGGGGGAAAAACATTCAGTACTTC.

About this clonotype itself: Relative to the germline gene, one junction end is altered; a read error may explain this. The chain links TRBV7-7 to TRBJ2-1; 9 nucleotides match TRBD2. The CDR3 spans 17 residues. CDR1 SSHAT and CDR2 FNYEAQ come from the germline V gene (reference sequence). CDR3 in amino acids: CASSLEASGTSYNEQFF. Written as DNA, the CDR3 is TGTGCTAGCAGCTTAGAGGCTAGCGGGACTTCCTACAATGAGCAGTTCTTC. The full variable domain, completed using reference TRBV7-7 and TRBJ2-1, is GAGVSQSPRYKVTKRGQDVTLRCDPISSHATLYWYQQALGQGPEFLTYFNYEAQPDKSGLPSDRFSAERPEGSISTLTIQRTEQRDSAMYRCASSLEASGTSYNEQFFGPGTRLTVL.

The sample holds many counts of this clonotype. V is TRBV11-2 and J is TRBJ1-2, with D maybe TRBD1 (5 bases). The CDR3 loop spans 13 amino acids. Germline V lookup: CDR1 SGHAT, CDR2 FQNNGV. V was trimmed by 1 base and J by 4 bases, leaving 7 bases between them. This CDR3 is CASSLVGGYGYTF. CDR3 DNA sequence: TGTGCCAGCAGCTTAGTCGGGGGCTATGGCTACACCTTC.

This chain connects TRBV27 to TRBJ2-1; 10 nucleotides align to TRBD2. The CDR3 is 15 residues long. The V and J ends lost 6 bases and 10 bases, in that order; junction bases with no gene match: 12. CDR1 and CDR2 (germline): MNHEY, SMNVEV (reference sequence). Here the CDR3 reads CASSMGLAFREEQFF. The CDR3 DNA reads TGTGCCAGCAGCATGGGACTAGCGTTCAGAGAGGAGCAGTTCTTC.

This clonotype was seen repeatedly, ten times or more. The genes are TRBV20-1 and TRBJ1-1; no clear D. Trimming removed 6 bases at V and 1 base at J, with 9 bases between. The CDR3 length is 12 residues. Per germline, CDR1 DFQATT and CDR2 SNEGSKA (reference sequence). The CDR3 region is CSARYQNTEAFF. The CDR3 region has the DNA TGCAGTGCCCGCTATCAGAACACTGAAGCTTTCTTT.

This clonotype was seen repeatedly, ten times or more. V gene TRBV3-1 combines with J gene TRBJ2-1, with 11 bases identical to TRBD2. This CDR3 region has 15 residues. CDR1 is LGHDT and CDR2 is YNNKEL in the germline V gene (reference sequence). V shed 4 bases and J 9 bases; nucleotides not matched to a gene: 8. Here the CDR3 DNA reads TGTGCCAGCAGCCCAGGACTAGCGGGCGTAAGTGAGCAGTTCTTC. It translates to CASSPGLAGVSEQFF.

This clonotype was seen many times. The chain recombines TRBV18 with TRBJ1-5; 7 bases are shared with TRBD1. After removal of 3 bases from V and 3 bases from J, the junction contained 5 bases not matched to a gene. The CDR3 runs to 15 residues. Per germline, CDR1 KGHSH and CDR2 LQKENI. CDR3 residues: CASSPATGNNQPQHF. CDR3 coding DNA: TGTGCCAGCTCACCCGCGACAGGGAACAATCAGCCCCAGCATTTT.

In this sample, this clonotype turned up many times. This chain links TRBV29-1 with TRBJ2-2; 7 positions match TRBD1. J gave up 5 bases and V 6 bases, and 15 bases lay outside the gene matches. The germline V gene has CDR1 SQVTM and CDR2 ANQGSEA. This CDR3 is 16 amino acids long. CDR3 coding DNA: TGCAGCGTCCCGGTGGCAGGGGGATACTTTACCGGGGAGCTGTTTTTT. Translating it yields CSVPVAGGYFTGELFF.